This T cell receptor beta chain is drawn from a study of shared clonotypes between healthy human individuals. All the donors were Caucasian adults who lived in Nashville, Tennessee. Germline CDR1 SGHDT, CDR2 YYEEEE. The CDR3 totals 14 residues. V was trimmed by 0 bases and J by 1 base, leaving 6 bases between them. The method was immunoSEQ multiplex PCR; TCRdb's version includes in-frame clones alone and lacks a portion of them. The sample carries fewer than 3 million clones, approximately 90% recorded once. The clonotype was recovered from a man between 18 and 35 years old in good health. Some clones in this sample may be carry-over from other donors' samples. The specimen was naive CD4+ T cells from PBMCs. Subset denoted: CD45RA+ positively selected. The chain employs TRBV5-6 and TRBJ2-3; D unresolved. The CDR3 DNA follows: TGTGCCAGCAGCTTGGGCCCTGGCACAGATACGCAGTATTTT. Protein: CASSLGPGTDTQYF.